Listed below are T cell receptor beta chains from one sample, sequenced in a study of blood T cell repertoires in COVID-19. TCRdb's copy holds only in-frame clones and misses some; the assay was immunoSEQ multiplex PCR. The data hold hundreds of thousands of clones, with around 90% observed a single time. Sequencing was done on a sample of PBMCs or T cells enriched from blood (not recorded which). The source is a woman aged 35 to 49 with acute COVID-19. The CDR3 runs from the conserved cysteine through the conserved F or W. The order of the fields is D gene, V gene, CDR3 length, J gene, clone size, CDR3 protein, CDR3 DNA. A D gene is named only where the DNA matches it firmly. Clone size, where shown, is once, few, many, or a class for clones that have expanded.

D gene: .
V gene: TRBV2
CDR3 length: 12
J gene: TRBJ2-7
clone size: .
CDR3 protein: CASSDYRDEQYF
CDR3 DNA: TGTGCCAGCAGTGACTACAGGGACGAGCAGTACTTC

D gene: .
V gene: TRBV3-1/TRBV3-2
CDR3 length: 14
J gene: TRBJ1-2
clone size: .
CDR3 protein: CASSQGRTPYGYTF
CDR3 DNA: TGTGCCAGCAGCCAAGGACGGACACCTTATGGCTACACCTTC

D gene: TRBD1
V gene: TRBV29-1
CDR3 length: 13
J gene: TRBJ1-1
clone size: .
CDR3 protein: CSVRTGYPTEAFF
CDR3 DNA: TGCAGCGTTCGGACAGGGTATCCCACTGAAGCTTTCTTT

D gene: TRBD1
V gene: TRBV6-5
CDR3 length: 14
J gene: TRBJ2-1
clone size: .
CDR3 protein: CASRAGQGYNEQFF
CDR3 DNA: TGTGCCAGCAGGGCGGGACAGGGATACAATGAGCAGTTCTTC

D gene: TRBD1
V gene: TRBV4-1
CDR3 length: 16
J gene: TRBJ1-2
clone size: .
CDR3 protein: CASSQDPGGRGYGYTF
CDR3 DNA: TGCGCCAGCAGCCAAGATCCAGGGGGGCGAGGCTATGGCTACACCTTC

D gene: .
V gene: TRBV28
CDR3 length: 14
J gene: TRBJ1-2
clone size: many
CDR3 protein: CAIRRAEEFYGYTF
CDR3 DNA: TGTGCCATCAGGAGGGCAGAAGAATTTTATGGCTACACCTTC

D gene: TRBD1
V gene: TRBV19
CDR3 length: 15
J gene: TRBJ1-2
clone size: .
CDR3 protein: CASRDGTGGNYGYTF
CDR3 DNA: TGTGCCAGTAGGGACGGGACAGGGGGGAACTATGGCTACACCTTC

D gene: .
V gene: TRBV5-1
CDR3 length: 11
J gene: TRBJ1-2
clone size: .
CDR3 protein: CATQQGSGYTF
CDR3 DNA: TGCGCCACCCAACAGGGCTCCGGCTACACCTTC

D gene: .
V gene: TRBV12-3/TRBV12-4
CDR3 length: 12
J gene: TRBJ1-3
clone size: .
CDR3 protein: CASGRAGNTIYF
CDR3 DNA: TGTGCCAGCGGGAGAGCTGGAAACACCATATATTTT

D gene: .
V gene: TRBV2
CDR3 length: 11
J gene: TRBJ2-1
clone size: once
CDR3 protein: CASSVGVEQFF
CDR3 DNA: TGTGCCAGCAGTGTGGGCGTTGAGCAGTTCTTC

D gene: TRBD2
V gene: TRBV5-4
CDR3 length: 15
J gene: TRBJ2-1
clone size: .
CDR3 protein: CASSFGTSGNNEQFF
CDR3 DNA: TGTGCCAGCAGCTTTGGGACTAGCGGGAACAATGAGCAGTTCTTC

D gene: .
V gene: TRBV11-2
CDR3 length: 14
J gene: TRBJ2-5
clone size: once
CDR3 protein: CASSFGRRGETQYF
CDR3 DNA: TGTGCCAGCAGCTTCGGCCGTCGGGGGGAGACCCAGTACTTC

D gene: TRBD1
V gene: TRBV15
CDR3 length: 14
J gene: TRBJ2-1
clone size: .
CDR3 protein: CATAGTGEYNEQFF
CDR3 DNA: TGTGCCACCGCCGGGACAGGGGAGTACAATGAGCAGTTCTTC

D gene: TRBD2
V gene: TRBV7-2
CDR3 length: 17
J gene: TRBJ2-2
clone size: .
CDR3 protein: CASSFEPLAANTGELFF
CDR3 DNA: TGTGCCAGCAGCTTCGAGCCCCTAGCGGCGAACACCGGGGAGCTGTTTTTT

D gene: .
V gene: TRBV29-1
CDR3 length: 12
J gene: TRBJ1-5
clone size: .
CDR3 protein: CSVRGENQPQHF
CDR3 DNA: TGCAGCGTCCGCGGGGAAAATCAGCCCCAGCATTTT

D gene: .
V gene: TRBV10-3
CDR3 length: 15
J gene: TRBJ2-2
clone size: .
CDR3 protein: CAIRGTIPNTGELFF
CDR3 DNA: TGTGCCATCAGGGGTACTATCCCGAACACCGGGGAGCTGTTTTTT

D gene: TRBD2
V gene: TRBV19
CDR3 length: 15
J gene: TRBJ2-2
clone size: .
CDR3 protein: CASSPRTSGAGELFF
CDR3 DNA: TGTGCCAGTAGTCCCAGGACTAGTGGCGCCGGGGAGCTGTTTTTT

D gene: .
V gene: TRBV29-1
CDR3 length: 13
J gene: TRBJ1-2
clone size: .
CDR3 protein: CSAGGTPVGGYTF
CDR3 DNA: TGCAGCGCCGGAGGGACGCCCGTAGGTGGCTACACCTTC

D gene: .
V gene: TRBV5-1
CDR3 length: 16
J gene: TRBJ1-4
clone size: .
CDR3 protein: CASSLGPQTINEKLFF
CDR3 DNA: TGCGCCAGCAGCTTGGGGCCACAGACGATTAATGAAAAACTGTTTTTT

D gene: .
V gene: TRBV6-6
CDR3 length: 15
J gene: TRBJ1-2
clone size: .
CDR3 protein: CASSYSDGSPNGYTF
CDR3 DNA: TGTGCCAGCAGTTACTCGGACGGGAGCCCCAATGGCTACACCTTC

D gene: .
V gene: TRBV30
CDR3 length: 15
J gene: TRBJ1-4
clone size: .
CDR3 protein: CAWSTTRGVGEKLFF
CDR3 DNA: TGTGCCTGGAGTACGACACGGGGAGTAGGGGAAAAACTGTTTTTT

D gene: TRBD1
V gene: TRBV6-5
CDR3 length: 14
J gene: TRBJ1-6
clone size: .
CDR3 protein: CASGRDSYNSPLHF
CDR3 DNA: TGTGCCAGCGGAAGGGACAGCTATAATTCACCCCTCCACTTT

D gene: .
V gene: TRBV9
CDR3 length: 14
J gene: TRBJ1-5
clone size: once
CDR3 protein: CASSVGQGNQPQHF
CDR3 DNA: TGTGCCAGCAGCGTAGGGCAGGGAAATCAGCCCCAGCATTTT

D gene: .
V gene: TRBV30
CDR3 length: 12
J gene: TRBJ1-1
clone size: .
CDR3 protein: CAWSVSGGEAFF
CDR3 DNA: TGTGCCTGGAGTGTATCCGGTGGTGAAGCTTTCTTT

D gene: TRBD1
V gene: TRBV2
CDR3 length: 14
J gene: TRBJ1-1
clone size: .
CDR3 protein: CASRGDRGHTEAFF
CDR3 DNA: TGTGCCAGCAGGGGGGACAGGGGGCACACTGAAGCTTTCTTT

D gene: TRBD1
V gene: TRBV10-2
CDR3 length: 15
J gene: TRBJ2-3
clone size: .
CDR3 protein: CASSDWTGSTDTQYF
CDR3 DNA: TGCGCCAGCAGTGATTGGACAGGGAGCACAGATACGCAGTATTTT

D gene: TRBD1
V gene: TRBV24-1
CDR3 length: 16
J gene: TRBJ1-5
clone size: once
CDR3 protein: CATSVNGQGRHQPQHF
CDR3 DNA: TGTGCCACCAGTGTGAATGGACAGGGGCGCCATCAGCCCCAGCATTTT

D gene: .
V gene: TRBV19
CDR3 length: 11
J gene: TRBJ1-1
clone size: .
CDR3 protein: CASSSGGRAFF
CDR3 DNA: TGTGCCAGTAGTTCCGGGGGTAGGGCTTTCTTT

D gene: .
V gene: TRBV12-3/TRBV12-4
CDR3 length: 13
J gene: TRBJ2-3
clone size: .
CDR3 protein: CASCFGSTDTQYF
CDR3 DNA: TGTGCCAGCTGTTTCGGTAGCACAGATACGCAGTATTTT

D gene: TRBD1
V gene: TRBV2
CDR3 length: 15
J gene: TRBJ1-1
clone size: .
CDR3 protein: CASMVRDREGTEAFF
CDR3 DNA: TGTGCCAGCATGGTCCGGGACAGGGAAGGTACTGAAGCTTTCTTT

D gene: .
V gene: TRBV19
CDR3 length: 15
J gene: TRBJ2-1
clone size: .
CDR3 protein: CASSIGRRSYNEQFF
CDR3 DNA: TGTGCCAGTAGTATTGGGAGGCGGTCGTACAATGAGCAGTTCTTC

D gene: TRBD1
V gene: TRBV6-5
CDR3 length: 13
J gene: TRBJ2-7
clone size: .
CDR3 protein: CASKDTGGYEQYF
CDR3 DNA: TGTGCCAGCAAAGACACAGGGGGTTACGAGCAGTACTTC

D gene: .
V gene: TRBV27
CDR3 length: 15
J gene: TRBJ2-5
clone size: .
CDR3 protein: CASSSSGKGEETQYF
CDR3 DNA: TGTGCCAGCAGTTCGTCCGGAAAGGGAGAAGAGACCCAGTACTTC

D gene: .
V gene: TRBV23-1
CDR3 length: 16
J gene: TRBJ2-7
clone size: .
CDR3 protein: CASSLVCSGNHYEQYF
CDR3 DNA: TGCGCCAGCAGTCTAGTCTGCTCGGGGAATCACTACGAGCAGTACTTC

D gene: TRBD1
V gene: TRBV5-1
CDR3 length: 15
J gene: TRBJ1-5
clone size: .
CDR3 protein: CASSQGQGYDQPQHF
CDR3 DNA: TGCGCCAGCAGCCAGGGACAGGGGTACGATCAGCCCCAGCATTTT

D gene: TRBD1
V gene: TRBV9
CDR3 length: 15
J gene: TRBJ1-3
clone size: .
CDR3 protein: CASSQRTGDGNTIYF
CDR3 DNA: TGTGCCAGCAGCCAACGGACAGGGGATGGAAACACCATATATTTT

D gene: .
V gene: TRBV3-1/TRBV3-2
CDR3 length: 14
J gene: TRBJ1-1
clone size: .
CDR3 protein: CASSRMDRNTEAFF
CDR3 DNA: TGTGCCAGCAGCCGCATGGACAGGAACACTGAAGCTTTCTTT

D gene: .
V gene: TRBV18
CDR3 length: 14
J gene: TRBJ2-7
clone size: .
CDR3 protein: CASSQTSSSYEQYF
CDR3 DNA: TGTGCCAGCTCCCAGACTTCTAGCTCCTACGAGCAGTACTTC

D gene: .
V gene: TRBV10-1
CDR3 length: 13
J gene: TRBJ1-2
clone size: .
CDR3 protein: CASSAAGKTGYTF
CDR3 DNA: TGCGCCAGCAGTGCGGCAGGGAAGACTGGCTACACCTTC

D gene: .
V gene: TRBV7-6
CDR3 length: 14
J gene: TRBJ1-2
clone size: .
CDR3 protein: CASSSQPAAYGYTF
CDR3 DNA: TGTGCCAGCAGCTCTCAGCCGGCGGCCTATGGCTACACCTTC

D gene: TRBD1
V gene: TRBV2
CDR3 length: 15
J gene: TRBJ2-5
clone size: .
CDR3 protein: CASSSQGQGSETQYF
CDR3 DNA: TGTGCCAGCAGTTCGCAGGGACAGGGTTCAGAGACCCAGTACTTC

D gene: .
V gene: TRBV21-1
CDR3 length: 13
J gene: TRBJ2-3
clone size: .
CDR3 protein: CATPPGSTDTQYF
CDR3 DNA: TGTGCCACCCCGCCAGGTAGCACAGATACGCAGTATTTT

D gene: .
V gene: TRBV19
CDR3 length: 13
J gene: TRBJ1-1
clone size: once
CDR3 protein: CASRDFGGTEAFF
CDR3 DNA: TGTGCCAGCCGGGACTTTGGGGGCACTGAAGCTTTCTTT

D gene: .
V gene: TRBV27
CDR3 length: 14
J gene: TRBJ2-1
clone size: .
CDR3 protein: CASSSAATYNEQFF
CDR3 DNA: TGTGCCAGCAGTTCAGCGGCAACCTACAATGAGCAGTTCTTC

D gene: TRBD1
V gene: TRBV18
CDR3 length: 15
J gene: TRBJ2-1
clone size: .
CDR3 protein: CASSPRQGSANEQFF
CDR3 DNA: TGTGCCAGCTCACCACGACAGGGGTCGGCCAATGAGCAGTTCTTC

D gene: .
V gene: TRBV2
CDR3 length: 12
J gene: TRBJ1-2
clone size: .
CDR3 protein: CASSDFNYGYTF
CDR3 DNA: TGTGCCAGCAGTGACTTTAACTATGGCTACACCTTC

D gene: .
V gene: TRBV10-3
CDR3 length: 15
J gene: TRBJ2-2
clone size: .
CDR3 protein: CAISEFPGWTGELFF
CDR3 DNA: TGTGCCATCAGTGAGTTCCCAGGGTGGACCGGGGAGCTGTTTTTT

D gene: .
V gene: TRBV6-5
CDR3 length: 15
J gene: TRBJ2-2
clone size: .
CDR3 protein: CASSYLQGQPGELFF
CDR3 DNA: TGTGCCAGCAGTTACTTACAGGGTCAGCCCGGGGAGCTGTTTTTT

D gene: .
V gene: TRBV6-6
CDR3 length: 16
J gene: TRBJ1-6
clone size: once
CDR3 protein: CASSRYASFYNSPLHF
CDR3 DNA: TGTGCCAGCAGTCGATACGCTAGTTTTTATAATTCACCCCTCCACTTT